Sequencing of this TCR beta chain was carried out in a study of OX40 agonist ivuxolimab in advanced cancers. Overall study: Eligibility rules accepted prior anti-PD-1, anti-PD-L1 or anti-CTLA-4 therapy, and 30% to 40% had some.

With baseline, cycle 4 day 1, and cycle 7 day 1 as timepoints, blood was sampled. The CDR3 is 15 amino acids. The J segment lost 0 bases and the V segment lost 4 bases, leaving 4 bases of the junction unmatched. Germline V CDR1 and CDR2: LGHNA, YNFKEQ. This clone has a single count. Antigen: not known. Study-wide findings and caveats: In CD8+ T cells, expanded clones were on average more numerous than in CD4+. It was also the case that some nonresponders had low normalized T-cell clonal expansion.

Assay used: immunoSEQ multiplex PCR; TCRdb lists only in-frame clones, some missing. The repertoire consists of approximately 130,000 clones, with approximately 90% occurring once and the leading ten covering 0.85% to 1.4%. The clonotype comes from an adult with an advanced solid tumor such as melanoma, head and neck, liver or kidney cancer. Here the sequenced sample was CD4+ or CD8+ T cells sorted from blood, taken in a trial of the OX40 agonist ivuxolimab. The chain employs TRBV4-2 and TRBJ2-3, with 7 nucleotides matching TRBD1. CDR3 loop: CASSLGGGSTDTQYF. CDR3 in DNA: TGTGCCAGCAGCCTAGGGGGCGGAAGCACAGATACGCAGTATTTT.